What follows describes a single T cell receptor beta chain. Original processing methods: Counts of nucleated cells, estimated from reference gene primer amplification, were obtained. TCRdb keeps only in-frame clones here, not all; method: immunoSEQ multiplex PCR. That table is the source of V, J and clone size, and D and trimming were worked out from the DNA. This sample has around 99,000 clones, with roughly 88% found just once. This record belongs to a study of blood T cell repertoires in COVID-19. The wider study: Samples of COVID-19 (acute and convalescent) were obtained from the United States, Italy and Spain. Sample material is recorded as cDNA or gDNA derived from T cells, B-cell-depleted T cells, or PBMCs.

V was cut by 5 bases and J by 0 bases, with 11 bases left in between. This CDR3 is built from 15 residues. The germline CDR1 and CDR2 sequences are SGHNT and YENEEA. Sequenced material: peripheral blood. The J gene is TRBJ1-5, the V gene TRBV11-3; D unclear. The clonotype originates from a man between 45 and 60 years old with active or convalescent COVID-19. CDR3 coding DNA: TGTGCCAGCAGCCATCCCAGGTATAGCAATCAGCCCCAGCATTTT. Its protein is CASSHPRYSNQPQHF.